This T cell receptor (beta chain) was recorded in a study of T-cell memory formation after mild COVID-19. MiXCR, run by TCRdb on the 5' RACE reads, gives a single entry per CDR3 protein. This sample has about 400,000 distinct CDR3 sequences, with roughly 15% found just once. Germline CDR1 SGHRS, CDR2 YFSETQ. The CDR3 runs to 13 residues. V lost 5 bases and J lost 6, with 13 bases in between. Study outcomes and limitations: Largely, contracting CD4+ clones fell within CM and EM, and contracting CD8+ clones within EMRA.

This clonotype was found a few times. What it binds is unknown. The sequence derives from a man aged 18 to 29 who had mild COVID-19 (a few samples of this study predate the infection). Cell type and time point are not known. Sequences were obtained from PBMCs or a T cell subset sorted from them (not recorded which). J is TRBJ2-3 and V is TRBV5-1, with D perhaps TRBD1 (6 bases). The CDR3 bases are TGCGCCAGCAGTGAACAGGGCGGTGATACGCAGTATTTT. The encoded protein is CASSEQGGDTQYF.